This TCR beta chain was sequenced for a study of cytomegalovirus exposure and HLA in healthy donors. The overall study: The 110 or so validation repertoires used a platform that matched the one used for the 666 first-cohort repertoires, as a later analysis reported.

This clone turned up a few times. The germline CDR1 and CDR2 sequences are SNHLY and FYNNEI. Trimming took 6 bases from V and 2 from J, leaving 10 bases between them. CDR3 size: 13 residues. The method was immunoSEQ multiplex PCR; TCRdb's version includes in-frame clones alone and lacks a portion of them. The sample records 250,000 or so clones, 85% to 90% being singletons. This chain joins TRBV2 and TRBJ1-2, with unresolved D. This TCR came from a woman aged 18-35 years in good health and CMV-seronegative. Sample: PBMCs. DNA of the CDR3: TGTGCCAGCAGAGTAACAGAGAACTATGGCTACACCTTC. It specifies CASRVTENYGYTF.